A single TCR beta chain is shown here with its context. This clonotype was found many times. Its antigen is unknown. No base-level quality is on record; no much larger clone is a single base apart. Trimming costs V 4 bases and J 0 bases, and their ends lie 13 bases apart. The CDR3 goes from the cysteine to the phenylalanine over 15 residues. This entry keeps only the CDR3 DNA: 45 bases, framed from base 1. Sequences LGHDT (CDR1) and YNNKEL (CDR2) are obtained from the germline V gene (reference sequence). The sample belongs to a study of T-cell reconstitution after alpha-beta-depleted transplantation in children (dated by TCRdb to about 2016). Regarding the study in general: The study quantitatively tracked T-cell immune reconstitution after TCRalphabeta/CD19-depleted allogeneic hematopoietic cell transplantation in children using TCR repertoire profiling. Findings and caveats that apply to the study as a whole: About two months after transplant, the apparently early recovery of alphabetaT-cell counts reportedly depended on just several hundred clones that had expanded rapidly and came from non-depleted graft cells. Over the following months the frequencies of hyperexpanded clones went down, and after one year T-cell counts and TCRbeta diversity were mostly credited to newly produced T cells. In some patients, high TCRbeta diversity at day 60 was attributed to recipient T cells and intrathymic progenitors that had survived conditioning.

The treatment or condition label on this specimen signifies: allogeneic hematopoietic cell transplantation with graft depleted of TCRalphabeta T cells and CD19 B cells. The transplant recipients were children given TCRalphabeta/CD19-depleted allogeneic hematopoietic cell grafts. Library preparation used PCR. For sequencing, an Illumina HiSeq 2500 was employed. To normalize quantification of the TCRbeta repertoire, the TCR libraries were built with molecular barcoding that relied on unique molecular identifiers. TCRdb trimmed public reads at Q25 via fastp, called clones via MiXCR and kept in-frame beta chains. Entries are consolidated by CDR3 protein sequence, retaining the most common genes and DNA. Counted in this sample were 130,000 or so distinct CDR3 sequences; roughly 9.7% of them appeared once. 24% of the sample is held by the ten biggest clonotypes.

Specimen: PBMCs, mostly from graft donor cells, collected 180 days after TCRalphabeta/CD19-depleted stem cell transplant. This TCR came from a girl under two years old who had a stem cell transplant for combined immunodeficiency, so the T cells may come from the graft donor. This receptor chain uses TRBV3-1 and TRBJ2-7, and possibly TRBD2, on 5 matching bases. In nucleotides, the sequence is TGTGCCAGCAGCCCTTCTAGCAGGAGCTCCTACGAGCAGTACTTC. This is translated as CASSPSSRSSYEQYF.